Sequencing of this TCR beta chain was carried out in a study of shared clonotypes between healthy human individuals. This CDR3 spans 15 amino acids. Trimming removed 0 bases at V and 8 bases at J, with 13 bases between. Germline CDR1 and CDR2: MNHEY and SVGAGI. With regard to this clone: Antigen specificity is unknown.

Sequencing was at deep level. Original analysis: Quality scores were absent from the junction-only immunoSEQ sequences, so filtering differed. Sequenced by immunoSEQ multiplex PCR; TCRdb stores in-frame clones only, minus some. The DNA was the basis for D and trimming; V, J and clone size are from that table. The sample has some 2,100,000 clones, just over 90% seen once. CD8 cells classed as naive were CD45RO-negative and positively selected for CCR7, excluding terminally differentiated effector memory CD45RA+ cells. Study outcomes and limitations: Generation probabilities were higher for clonotypes shared across all four sorted-subset donors than for unshared ones. A generally larger estimated richness was seen in naive subsets than in memory subsets.

The V call is TRBV6-5, the J call TRBJ1-4; D is ambiguous. Sequences were obtained from naive CD8+ T cells from PBMCs. This TCR derives from a man aged 18 to 29 in good health. Some clones in this sample may be carry-over from other donors' samples. CDR3 coding DNA: TGTGCCAGCAGTTACTCGAAGCGGCCGATAGAAAAACTGTTTTTT. Its protein is CASSYSKRPIEKLFF.